The source of this T cell receptor beta chain is a study of T-cell reconstitution after alpha-beta-depleted transplantation in children. The study, taken as a whole, reports: The authors attributed T-cell counts and diversity one year after transplant mostly to newly produced T cells. Where alpha-beta T cells came from about two months after transplant was reportedly several hundred expanded graft clones. Several patients had high TCRbeta diversity at day 60; it came from surviving recipient T cells and thymic progenitors.

From germline, CDR1 is SGHRS and CDR2 YFSETQ. V was clipped by 4 bases and J by 7 bases; unmatched bases: 10. The CDR3 is 14 amino acids. Construction of the TCRbeta library involved unique molecular identifiers. Using its own MiXCR run on the PCR reads, TCRdb lists one record per CDR3 protein. The sample lists about 980,000 distinct CDR3 sequences; roughly 29% were seen once. Worth noting for this clonotype: Its antigen is not known.

The chain links TRBV5-1 to TRBJ1-2, with 7 bases fitting TRBD1. The clonotype was recovered from a boy in the first two years of life who had a stem cell transplant for SCID, so the T cells may come from the graft donor. The material sequenced was PBMCs, mostly from graft donor cells, taken 360 days after TCRalphabeta/CD19-depleted stem cell transplant. The DNA for the CDR3 is TGCGCCAGCAGCGATTCCGGGACAGCTTTTGGCTACACCTTC. Its translation: CASSDSGTAFGYTF. The variable domain in full, with the rest retrieved from reference TRBV5-1 and TRBJ1-2, is KAGVTQTPRYLIKTRGQQVTLSCSPISGHRSVSWYQQTPGQGLQFLFEYFSETQRNKGNFPGRFSGRQFSNSRSEMNVSTLELGDSALYLCASSDSGTAFGYTFGSGTRLTVV.